Below are 26 T cell receptor beta chains sequenced from a single sample in a study of T-cell memory formation after mild COVID-19. TCRdb recomputed calls from the 5' RACE reads with MiXCR, one row per CDR3 protein. Among approximately 210,000 distinct CDR3 sequences listed, approximately 16% were seen once. The sequenced sample was PBMCs or a T cell subset sorted from them (not recorded which). Every receptor here comes from an adult woman who had mild COVID-19 (a few samples of this study predate the infection). Cell type and time point are not known.

This clonotype was observed a handful of times. The chain uses TRBV6-2 or TRBV6-3 and TRBJ2-5; D unclear. The CDR3 length is 11 residues. Trimming stripped 5 bases from V and 7 bases from J, with 8 bases between. Germline CDR1 MNHEY, CDR2 SVGEGT. The chain's CDR3 is CASSPLGTQYF. As DNA, the CDR3 is TGTGCCAGCAGTCCCTTGGGGACCCAGTACTTC.

The chain uses TRBV4-1 and TRBJ2-3; TRBD1 matches at 10 bases. J was trimmed by 5 bases and V by 4 bases; bases with no gene match: 12. The CDR3 has 17 residues. Germline assignment: CDR1 MGHRA and CDR2 YSYEKL. CDR3 sequence: CASSRAATGGGGDTQYF. The CDR3 bases are TGCGCCAGCAGCCGAGCGGCGACAGGGGGCGGAGGAGATACGCAGTATTTT.

This chain uses TRBV4-2 with TRBJ2-4; 9 nucleotides agree with TRBD1. V lost 3 bases, J lost 8 bases, and 5 bases stayed unmatched. This CDR3 is 14 amino acids long. Germline V gives CDR1 LGHNA, CDR2 YNFKEQ. CDR3 amino acids: CASSQRDRGDIQYF. DNA of the CDR3: TGTGCCAGCAGCCAGAGAGACAGGGGGGACATTCAGTACTTC.

In its sample, this clonotype was seen many times. The CDR3 DNA is TGTGCCACCAGCAGAGATCCCGGGAACATCTACGAGCAGTACTTC. This codes for CATSRDPGNIYEQYF. The rearrangement links TRBV15 to TRBJ2-7; possibly TRBD2 for D (5 bases). V lost 0 bases to trimming and J lost 3 bases, with 12 bases between them. CDR1 and CDR2 from the germline V gene are LNHNV and YYDKDF (reference sequence). This CDR3 spans 15 amino acids.

The CDR3, as DNA: TGTGCCAGCAGCAACCGACTAGCGGGACGATCCTACAATGAGCAGTTCTTC. Encoded protein: CASSNRLAGRSYNEQFF. The chain recombines TRBV7-2 with TRBJ2-1, with 11 bases that match TRBD2. The length of the CDR3 is 17 residues. CDR1 and CDR2 from the germline V gene are SGHTA and FQGNSA. J gave up 1 base and V 5 bases, and 7 bases lay outside the gene matches.

This chain uses TRBV7-2 with TRBJ2-1; D might be TRBD1 or TRBD2, each matching 5 bases. CDR3 length: 13 amino acids. CDR1 SGHTA and CDR2 FQGNSA come from the germline V gene. V lost 2 bases and J lost 10, with 12 bases in between. The CDR3, as DNA: TGTGCCAGCAGCTTATGGGACCGCCCCGAGCAGTTCTTC. This translates into CASSLWDRPEQFF. Full variable domain (missing parts from reference TRBV7-2 and TRBJ2-1): GAGVSQSPSNKVTEKGKDVELRCDPISGHTALYWYRQSLGQGLEFLIYFQGNSAPDKSGLPSDRFSAERTGGSVSTLTIQRTQQEDSAVYLCASSLWDRPEQFFGPGTRLTVL.

This clonotype has only one observation. The gene calls are TRBV4-2 and TRBJ2-3, with D possibly being TRBD1 or TRBD2 (5 bases each). This CDR3 has 13 amino acids. CDR1 and CDR2 (germline): LGHNA, YNFKEQ. V was shortened by 0 bases and J by 6 bases, with 7 bases between the two germline ends. The CDR3 loop reads CASSQEGTDTQYF. For the CDR3, the DNA is TGTGCCAGCAGCCAAGAGGGGACGGATACGCAGTATTTT.

This clonotype was seen at least ten times. The chain uses TRBV5-1 and TRBJ1-4; tentatively, D is TRBD1 (5 bases). The V gene lost 0 bases and the J gene lost 2 bases, with 8 bases spanning the gap. The CDR3 covers 15 residues. Germline CDR1 SGHRS, CDR2 YFSETQ. The CDR3 DNA follows: TGCGCCAGCAGCTTGGCAGGGAGTACTAATGAAAAACTGTTTTTT. Its translation is CASSLAGSTNEKLFF.

The CDR3 DNA is TGTGCCAGCAGCCAAGAAAGGACGGTTCAGTACTTC. It encodes CASSQERTVQYF. This sequence joins TRBV3-1 and TRBJ2-7; D is unresolved. The CDR3 loop spans 12 amino acids. V lost 0 bases, J lost 10 bases, and 10 bases lay in between. Per germline, CDR1 LGHDT and CDR2 YNNKEL (reference sequence).

The rearrangement links TRBV12-3 or TRBV12-4 to TRBJ1-1; D might be TRBD1 (6 bases). Trimming took off 6 bases at V and 4 bases at J, with 15 bases between the two ends. CDR3 length equals 14 residues. The CDR3: CASRTQGWGTEAFF. The CDR3, as DNA: TGTGCCAGCAGGACACAGGGATGGGGCACTGAAGCTTTCTTT.

This clonotype was observed a few times. The genes are TRBV10-3 and TRBJ2-1, with 11 bases aligning to TRBD2. Germline CDR1 and CDR2: ENHRY and SYGVKD. The CDR3 is made up of 15 amino acids. Unmatched junction bases numbered 5, after V lost 1 base and J lost 9 bases. CDR3 nucleotide sequence: TGTGCCATCAGTGAGTTTACTAGCGGGAGAGGTGAGCAGTTCTTC. It yields the protein CAISEFTSGRGEQFF.

In this sample, this clonotype turned up a few times. This sequence joins TRBV7-2 and TRBJ2-1; D is undetermined. Trimming shortened V by 5 bases and J by 4 bases, and 18 bases separated the two germline ends. The CDR3 covers 16 residues. CDR1 is SGHTA, CDR2 FQGNSA, per germline. The CDR3 sequence: CASSIRPGGHYNEQFF. CDR3 nucleotide sequence: TGTGCCAGCAGCATTCGCCCCGGTGGGCATTACAATGAGCAGTTCTTC.

This clonotype was found a few times. This rearrangement joins TRBV5-1 to TRBJ2-1; D is ambiguous. The CDR3 sequence is 15 residues long. Per the germline V gene, CDR1 is SGHRS and CDR2 is YFSETQ. Trimming left V 0 bases short and J 1 base short, with 8 bases between. Here the CDR3 reads CASSLDQWSYNEQFF. CDR3 nucleotides: TGCGCCAGCAGCTTGGACCAGTGGTCCTACAATGAGCAGTTCTTC. Supplemented by reference TRBV5-1 and TRBJ2-1, the full variable domain reads KAGVTQTPRYLIKTRGQQVTLSCSPISGHRSVSWYQQTPGQGLQFLFEYFSETQRNKGNFPGRFSGRQFSNSRSEMNVSTLELGDSALYLCASSLDQWSYNEQFFGPGTRLTVL.

V usage is TRBV6-4 and J usage is TRBJ2-7; tentative D call: TRBD2 (5 bases). The V and J ends lost 3 bases and 6 bases respectively, with 18 bases between them. The length of the CDR3 is 15 residues. CDR1 MRHNA and CDR2 SNTAGT come from the germline V gene. CDR3 amino acids: CASSDHGTSGIEQYF. CDR3 DNA: TGTGCCAGCAGTGATCACGGAACAAGCGGAATCGAGCAGTACTTC.

This clonotype has only a few counts. The chain combines TRBV5-8 with TRBJ2-4; no firm D call. V was shortened by 1 base and J by 0 bases, with 5 bases between the two germline ends. This CDR3 comprises 14 residues. Germline V CDR1 and CDR2: SGHTS, YDEGEE. CDR3 nucleotides: TGTGCCAGCAGCTTGACACTAGCCAAAAACATTCAGTACTTC. It translates to CASSLTLAKNIQYF.

This clonotype was observed a few times. V usage is TRBV6-2 or TRBV6-3 and J usage is TRBJ2-1; tentatively, D is TRBD1 or TRBD2 (5 bases each). Trimming took off 7 bases at V and 11 bases at J, with 24 bases between the two ends. This CDR3 region has 15 residues. Germline-derived CDR1 and CDR2 are MNHEY and SVGEGT. The CDR3 reads CASTPPGPNTMKQFF. The CDR3 nucleotides read TGTGCCAGCACCCCGCCGGGACCGAATACAATGAAGCAGTTCTTC.

This clonotype was seen more than once but under ten times. This chain joins TRBV20-1 and TRBJ1-5; possibly TRBD1 for D (6 bases). Between the trimmed V and J ends, which lost 2 bases and 6 bases, there was a span of 14 bases. Germline V gene data show CDR1 as DFQATT and CDR2 as SNEGSKA (reference sequence). This CDR3 region has 14 residues. The CDR3 DNA reads TGCAGTGCTAGATACCAGGGGAATCCTCAGCCCCAGCATTTT. The encoded protein is CSARYQGNPQPQHF.

The gene calls are TRBV6-2 or TRBV6-3 and TRBJ1-5, with TRBD1 identical over 9 bases. In germline, CDR1 is MNHEY, CDR2 SVGEGT. The CDR3 is made up of 15 amino acids. V was pared by 5 bases and J by 8 bases, with 10 bases of the junction left unmatched. In nucleotides, the CDR3 is TGTGCCAGCAGTGGCCCCGGGACAGGGATCAAGCCCCAGCATTTT. This translates into CASSGPGTGIKPQHF.

In DNA, the CDR3 is TGTGCCAGCAGCCCCACAACTGCGGGACCCGGGACCCAGTACTTC. Protein sequence: CASSPTTAGPGTQYF. This rearrangement joins TRBV7-2 to TRBJ2-5, with D perhaps TRBD2 (6 bases). The ends were cut back, 5 bases at V and 7 bases at J, with 20 bases in the middle. The CDR3 covers 15 residues. Germline-derived CDR1 and CDR2 are SGHTA and FQGNSA.

This rearrangement joins TRBV29-1 to TRBJ2-1; 10 nucleotides match TRBD2. V lost 6 bases to trimming and J lost 4 bases; unmatched junction nucleotides: 15. Per germline, CDR1 SQVTM and CDR2 ANQGSEA. The CDR3 length is 17 residues. CDR3 region: CSVLTLASGSYYNEQFF. DNA of the CDR3: TGCAGCGTACTGACTCTTGCTAGCGGGAGTTATTACAATGAGCAGTTCTTC.

There are a few counts of this clonotype. The chain joins TRBV7-2 to TRBJ1-4; D might be TRBD1 (5 bases). The CDR3 runs to 15 residues. Germline values: CDR1 SGHTA, CDR2 FQGNSA. Trimming took off 4 bases at V and 8 bases at J, with 17 bases between the two ends. CDR3 protein: CASSSPRGRGEKLFF. The CDR3 region has the DNA TGTGCCAGCAGCTCCCCACGGGGACGAGGAGAAAAACTGTTTTTT.

The gene calls are TRBV11-2 and TRBJ2-5; TRBD2 agrees at 8 bases. The CDR3 runs to 16 residues. V lost 5 bases and J lost 2; bases outside the gene matches: 10. The germline V gene has CDR1 SGHAT and CDR2 FQNNGV. The DNA for the CDR3 is TGTGCCAGCAGCCATCGCGCGAGCGGGGGTCAAGAGACCCAGTACTTC. Translation: CASSHRASGGQETQYF.

The V and J genes are TRBV3-1 and TRBJ2-5, with 11 bases identical to TRBD2. V dropped 0 bases and J dropped 6; count of bases not matched to a gene: 3. The germline CDR1 and CDR2 sequences are LGHDT and YNNKEL (reference sequence). The CDR3 loop spans 15 amino acids. The CDR3 is CASSQEVAGGKTQYF. In DNA form, the CDR3 reads TGTGCCAGCAGCCAAGAGGTAGCGGGGGGGAAGACCCAGTACTTC.

Only a few counts were recorded for this clonotype. The CDR3: CSTRPRIQETQYF. DNA for the CDR3: TGCAGCACCCGCCCTCGGATCCAAGAGACCCAGTACTTC. This sequence joins TRBV20-1 and TRBJ2-5; D is unresolved. CDR3 size: 13 residues. Per the germline V gene, CDR1 is DFQATT and CDR2 is SNEGSKA (reference sequence).

The CDR3 spells CSVEFTTPTGHEAFF. The CDR3 DNA sequence: TGCAGCGTTGAATTTACAACACCTACAGGGCATGAAGCTTTCTTT. The chain links TRBV29-1 to TRBJ1-1; the D gene is possibly TRBD1 (6 bases). Trimming left V 2 bases short and J 7 bases short, with 20 bases between. This CDR3 has 15 residues. CDR1 is SQVTM, CDR2 ANQGSEA, per germline.

The chain is built from TRBV5-1 and TRBJ2-2; 7 bases match TRBD1. Per the germline V gene, CDR1 is SGHRS and CDR2 is YFSETQ. Unmatched junction bases numbered 9, after V lost 3 bases and J lost 7 bases. This CDR3 region has 15 residues. CDR3 nucleotide sequence: TGCGCCAGCAGCTCGCCAACAGGGGCGGGCGGGGAGCTGTTTTTT. Translation gives CASSSPTGAGGELFF. The full variable domain, its missing parts supplied by reference TRBV5-1 and TRBJ2-2, is KAGVTQTPRYLIKTRGQQVTLSCSPISGHRSVSWYQQTPGQGLQFLFEYFSETQRNKGNFPGRFSGRQFSNSRSEMNVSTLELGDSALYLCASSSPTGAGGELFFGEGSRLTVL.